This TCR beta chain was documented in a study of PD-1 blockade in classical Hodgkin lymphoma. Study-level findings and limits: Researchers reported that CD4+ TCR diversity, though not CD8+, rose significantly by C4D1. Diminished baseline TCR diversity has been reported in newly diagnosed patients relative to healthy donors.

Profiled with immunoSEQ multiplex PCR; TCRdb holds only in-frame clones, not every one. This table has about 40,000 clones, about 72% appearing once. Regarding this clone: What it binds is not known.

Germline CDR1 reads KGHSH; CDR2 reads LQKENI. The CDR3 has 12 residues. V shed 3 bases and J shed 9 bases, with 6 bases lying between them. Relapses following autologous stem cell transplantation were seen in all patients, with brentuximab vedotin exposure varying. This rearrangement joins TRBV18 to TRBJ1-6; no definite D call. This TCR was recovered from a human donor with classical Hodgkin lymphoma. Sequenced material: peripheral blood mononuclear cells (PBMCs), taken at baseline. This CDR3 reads CASSPSSSPLHF. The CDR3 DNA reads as TGTGCCAGCTCACCTTCTTCTTCACCCCTCCACTTT.